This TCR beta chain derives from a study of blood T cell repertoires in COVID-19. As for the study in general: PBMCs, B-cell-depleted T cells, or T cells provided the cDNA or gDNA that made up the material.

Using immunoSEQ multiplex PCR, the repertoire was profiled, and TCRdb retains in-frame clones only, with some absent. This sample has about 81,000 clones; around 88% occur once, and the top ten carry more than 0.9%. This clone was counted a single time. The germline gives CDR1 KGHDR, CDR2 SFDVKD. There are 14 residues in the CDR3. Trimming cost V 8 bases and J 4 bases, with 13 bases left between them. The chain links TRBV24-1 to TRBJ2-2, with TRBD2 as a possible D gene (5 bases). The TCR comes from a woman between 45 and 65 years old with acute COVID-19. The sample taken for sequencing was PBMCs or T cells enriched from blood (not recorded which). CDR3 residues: CATNKAGGTGELFF. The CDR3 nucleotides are TGTGCCACCAATAAGGCAGGAGGCACCGGGGAGCTGTTTTTT.